The 9 T cell receptor beta chains below were found in one sample sequenced in a study of T cell changes during pregnancy in multiple sclerosis. The protocol was immunoSEQ multiplex PCR, while the TCRdb copy is restricted to in-frame clones and leaves out a portion. The repertoire holds approximately 70,000 clones, with roughly 91% as singletons. Sequenced here: peripheral blood, sampled in the third trimester of pregnancy. The receptor source for this set is a female donor in good health, enrolled as a control in a pregnancy study.

V is TRBV28 and J is TRBJ1-3, with D possibly matching TRBD1 (5 bases). CDR3 length equals 14 residues. Germline V gene sequence: CDR1 MDHEN, CDR2 SYDVKM. Trimming pared 11 bases from V and 2 bases from J, leaving 16 bases between. The CDR3 protein is CAGAAAGTGNTIYF. The CDR3 DNA follows: TGTGCCGGGGCCGCCGCCGGCACTGGAAACACCATATATTTT.

The chain carries TRBV19 and TRBJ2-5; tentative D call: TRBD2 (6 bases). Trimming cost V 7 bases and J 3 bases, with 15 bases left between them. Per germline, CDR1 LNHDA and CDR2 SQIVND (reference sequence). This CDR3 region has 14 residues. CDR3 DNA: TGTGCCAGTAAGGAGCGGCGGGGAGAAGAGACCCAGTACTTC. It is translated as CASKERRGEETQYF.

This chain links TRBV18 with TRBJ1-5; TRBD1 matches at 7 bases. Germline V gene lookup returns CDR1 KGHSH and CDR2 LQKENI. The trim removed 6 bases at V and 2 bases at J, leaving 4 bases unmatched. CDR3 length: 14 amino acids. The CDR3 DNA reads TGTGCCAGCTCTGCAGACAGGGGCAATCAGCCCCAGCATTTT. Protein product: CASSADRGNQPQHF.

V usage is TRBV28 and J usage is TRBJ2-1, with 9 bases aligning to TRBD2. The V gene end was trimmed by 6 bases and the J gene end by 6 bases; junction bases not matched to a gene: 6. Per germline, CDR1 MDHEN and CDR2 SYDVKM. The CDR3 totals 14 residues. The CDR3 sequence is CASSGIAGVNEQFF. DNA of the CDR3: TGTGCCAGCAGCGGAATAGCGGGAGTCAATGAGCAGTTCTTC.

The rearrangement uses TRBV10-3 and TRBJ2-3; the match to TRBD2 covers 11 bases. The CDR3 sequence is 15 residues long. With 6 bases clipped from V and 4 bases from J, the junction kept 6 bases outside the gene matches. The V gene's germline CDR1 is ENHRY and CDR2 SYGVKD. CDR3 sequence (DNA): TGTGCCATCAGGGAACTAGCGGGAGCAGCAGATACGCAGTATTTT. Its protein product is CAIRELAGAADTQYF.

The count of this clone is one. This chain joins TRBV5-6 and TRBJ1-5; 10 bases align to TRBD1. V shed 1 base and J 2 bases; nucleotides not matched to a gene: 3. The germline CDR1 and CDR2 sequences are SGHDT and YYEEEE. The CDR3 is 16 residues long. The CDR3 nucleotides read TGTGCCAGCAGCTTGCGCGGGACAGGGGGCAATCAGCCCCAGCATTTT. Translation gives CASSLRGTGGNQPQHF.

The chain couples TRBV5-6 to TRBJ2-1, with D tentatively TRBD2 (5 bases). CDR1 is SGHDT, CDR2 YYEEEE, per germline. The CDR3 has 11 residues. Trimming cost V 3 bases and J 9 bases, with 7 bases left between them. CDR3 nucleotide sequence: TGTGCCAGCAGCTGGGAGTTTGAGCAGTTCTTC. Residues: CASSWEFEQFF.

This sequence joins TRBV7-9 and TRBJ2-7; TRBD1 might be the D (6 bases). From germline, CDR1 is SEHNR and CDR2 FQNEAQ (reference sequence). The CDR3 runs to 15 residues. Trimming stripped 0 bases from V and 3 bases from J, with 12 bases between. CDR3 sequence: CASSLAHGQNYEQYF. The CDR3 DNA follows: TGTGCCAGCAGCTTAGCGCATGGACAGAACTACGAGCAGTACTTC.

The rearrangement uses TRBV5-6 and TRBJ2-1, with TRBD1 identical over 9 bases. Trimming took 7 bases from V and 8 from J; bases not matched to a gene: 10. This CDR3 is 14 amino acids long. Germline lookup yields CDR1 SGHDT and CDR2 YYEEEE. CDR3: CASGLPDRGDEQFF. CDR3 nucleotide sequence: TGTGCCAGCGGCCTCCCGGACAGGGGTGATGAGCAGTTCTTC.